This is a list of T cell receptor beta chains from one sample in a study of vaccination and CD4 T cells after COVID-19. TCRdb re-derived calls from the PCR reads in MiXCR, one entry per CDR3 protein. The top ten hold approximately 31% of the sample, which has some 8,400 distinct CDR3 sequences, around 33% seen once. No antigen is known for these receptors. The material sequenced was cultured CD4+ T cells from blood. The receptor set was obtained from a human donor with COVID-19. Each CDR3 is given with its conserved first and last residue. D genes are given only for firm matches. For some rows the clone size is stated as once, few or many, or as a class when expanded; others skip it.

CDR3 protein	CDR3 DNA	D gene	V gene	J gene	clone size
CASSDQSNTEAFF	TGTGCCAGCAGTGATCAGAGCAACACTGAAGCTTTCTTT	.	TRBV2	TRBJ1-1	few
CAWAGGGAGVSYNSPLHF	TGTGCCTGGGCTGGTGGGGGAGCAGGGGTCTCCTATAATTCACCCCTCCACTTT	.	TRBV30	TRBJ1-6	.
CATPTGDRGSYEQYF	TGTGCCACCCCAACAGGGGACCGTGGCTCCTACGAGCAGTACTTC	TRBD1	TRBV24-1	TRBJ2-7	few
CASGASTMGDTEAFF	TGTGCCAGCGGTGCATCGACTATGGGGGACACTGAAGCTTTCTTT	.	TRBV6-1	TRBJ1-1	.
CASNVMRRDTQYF	TGTGCCAGCAACGTCATGAGGAGGGATACGCAGTATTTT	.	TRBV7-2	TRBJ2-3	.
CASSLKGGQGSQGSSYEQYF	TGTGCCAGCAGTTTGAAGGGCGGCCAGGGTAGTCAGGGGAGCTCCTACGAGCAGTACTTC	.	TRBV27	TRBJ2-7	.
CASSPRQGKSSYNSPLHF	TGTGCCAGCAGCCCTCGACAGGGCAAAAGCTCCTATAATTCACCCCTCCACTTT	TRBD1	TRBV28	TRBJ1-6	.
CASSVTQGATKAFF	TGTGCCAGCAGCGTAACTCAGGGCGCCACTAAAGCTTTCTTT	.	TRBV9	TRBJ1-1	.
CASSAQRGGEADKRDTKQYF	TGTGCCAGCAGCGCCCAACGAGGGGGGGAGGCCGACAAGAGGGATACGAAGCAGTACTTC	.	TRBV9	TRBJ2-7	.
CASSRDGMNTEAFF	TGTGCCAGCAGTCGGGACGGGATGAACACTGAAGCTTTCTTT	.	TRBV2	TRBJ1-1	.
CSATRGAEDTQYF	TGCAGTGCTACGCGGGGGGCTGAAGATACGCAGTATTTT	TRBD2	TRBV20-1	TRBJ2-3	few
CSAIDPTGAYYEQYF	TGCAGTGCTATCGACCCGACAGGGGCCTACTACGAGCAGTACTTC	TRBD1	TRBV20-1	TRBJ2-7	.
CASSGARSGNTIYF	TGTGCCAGCAGCGGGGCCCGCTCTGGAAACACCATATATTTT	.	TRBV11-2	TRBJ1-3	.
CSASIHIDTGELFF	TGCAGTGCTAGCATCCATATCGACACCGGGGAGCTGTTTTTT	.	TRBV20-1	TRBJ2-2	few
CASSSPNQPQHF	TGTGCCAGCAGCTCTCCTAATCAGCCCCAGCATTTT	.	TRBV7-6	TRBJ1-5	.
CASTVLGPNSPLHF	TGTGCCAGCACTGTACTGGGACCCAATTCACCCCTCCACTTT	.	TRBV12-3/TRBV12-4	TRBJ1-6	.
CASSHAAGGDNQPQHF	TGTGCCAGCAGTCACGCCGCCGGGGGCGACAATCAGCCCCAGCATTTT	.	TRBV12-3/TRBV12-4	TRBJ1-5	.
CSARPRGPMRQTDSYEQYF	TGCAGTGCTAGACCTAGGGGGCCTATGAGACAGACTGACTCCTACGAGCAGTACTTC	TRBD1	TRBV20-1	TRBJ2-7	few
CASSPLQRTNTGELFF	TGTGCCAGCAGTCCACTTCAACGGACGAACACCGGGGAGCTGTTTTTT	.	TRBV2	TRBJ2-2	few
CASGQGRETQYF	TGTGCCAGCGGACAGGGACGTGAGACCCAGTACTTC	TRBD1	TRBV6-2/TRBV6-3	TRBJ2-5	.
CASGFVREGYTF	TGTGCTAGTGGTTTTGTCCGGGAGGGCTACACCTTC	.	TRBV12-5	TRBJ1-2	.
CSARRSGVKENSPLHF	TGCAGTGCTAGACGATCAGGGGTAAAGGAGAATTCACCCCTCCACTTT	.	TRBV20-1	TRBJ1-6	few
CASSQGQGTGRGNYGYTF	TGCGCCAGCAGCCAAGGTCAAGGGACAGGGAGAGGGAACTATGGCTACACCTTC	TRBD1	TRBV4-1	TRBJ1-2	once
CSAQGRQGRYEQYF	TGCAGTGCCCAAGGTAGACAGGGGAGGTACGAGCAGTACTTC	TRBD1	TRBV20-1	TRBJ2-7	.
CASSITRGSYEQYF	TGTGCCAGTAGTATAACTAGAGGCTCCTACGAGCAGTACTTC	.	TRBV19	TRBJ2-7	.
CASSPEGQAYNEQFF	TGTGCCAGCAGTCCTGAGGGGCAGGCCTACAATGAGCAGTTCTTC	.	TRBV6-1	TRBJ2-1	.
CASSLRVGAVDYGYTF	TGCGCCAGCAGCTTGAGGGTAGGGGCTGTGGACTATGGCTACACCTTC	.	TRBV5-1	TRBJ1-2	few
CATSDLLESYEQYF	TGTGCCACCAGTGATTTGTTGGAGTCCTACGAGCAGTACTTC	.	TRBV24-1	TRBJ2-7	.
CASSQDSVNYGYTF	TGCGCCAGCAGCCAGGACAGCGTTAACTATGGCTACACCTTC	.	TRBV5-1	TRBJ1-2	.
CASGGAYEQYF	TGTGCCAGCGGGGGGGCCTACGAGCAGTACTTC	TRBD2	TRBV6-2/TRBV6-3	TRBJ2-7	.
CASTPARGGRQETQYF	TGTGCCAGCACTCCGGCTCGGGGGGGCCGGCAAGAGACCCAGTACTTC	TRBD2	TRBV6-2/TRBV6-3	TRBJ2-5	.
CASSDSGRSTDTQYF	TGTGCCAGCAGTGACAGCGGCAGGAGCACAGATACGCAGTATTTT	.	TRBV6-4	TRBJ2-3	.
CASKTGGADVYGYTF	TGCGCCAGCAAGACAGGGGGCGCAGACGTTTATGGCTACACCTTC	TRBD1	TRBV5-1	TRBJ1-2	.
CSAPDIYNYGYTF	TGCAGTGCTCCTGACATCTATAACTATGGCTACACCTTC	.	TRBV20-1	TRBJ1-2	few
CASSPGQGGKNTIYF	TGTGCCAGCAGCCCAGGACAGGGGGGAAAGAACACCATATATTTT	TRBD1	TRBV27	TRBJ1-3	.
CASTAGQTIPVPQHF	TGTGCCAGCACAGCCGGACAGACTATACCGGTGCCCCAGCATTTT	.	TRBV2	TRBJ1-5	few
CASSLEGGRRITGELFF	TGTGCCAGCAGCTTAGAGGGCGGGAGAAGGATCACCGGGGAGCTGTTTTTT	TRBD2	TRBV7-2	TRBJ2-2	.
CASHSMQGNYEQYF	TGTGCCAGCCATTCGATGCAGGGGAACTACGAGCAGTACTTC	.	TRBV6-1	TRBJ2-7	few
CASSYPQGYEQYF	TGTGCCAGCAGTTACCCTCAGGGCTACGAGCAGTACTTC	.	TRBV6-5	TRBJ2-7	.
CASSYLGRGQPQHF	TGTGCCAGCAGTTACCTAGGACGGGGTCAGCCCCAGCATTTT	.	TRBV6-5	TRBJ1-5	.
CASSAGYEQYF	TGTGCCAGCTCAGCGGGGTACGAGCAGTACTTC	TRBD2	TRBV6-1	TRBJ2-7	few
CASSSGTGEAEQYF	TGCGCCAGCAGCTCAGGGACAGGGGAAGCGGAGCAGTACTTC	TRBD1	TRBV5-1	TRBJ2-7	.